This T cell receptor beta chain was captured in a study of T cells after yellow fever vaccination. The study's findings and limits: Abundant clonotypes from the bulk population could have been carried over as contaminants into FACS-sorted repertoires. Relatively few clonotypes were ones that appeared in both CD4 and CD8 compartments. On re-exposure, the response was weaker but peaked faster, at day 5 versus 15. Reappearance after the booster was observed for most primary-vaccination clones (roughly 96% CD4, more than 70% CD8).

Trimming took 4 bases from V and 2 from J; bases not matched to a gene: 6. CDR3 size: 15 residues. CDR1 and CDR2 (germline): KGHDR, SFDVKD. A word on this clonotype: Its antigen remains unknown.

Each CDR3 protein gets one entry after TCRdb re-called the 5' RACE reads with MiXCR. This table holds 550,000 to 750,000 distinct CDR3 sequences, approximately 13% found once. V gene TRBV24-1 combines with J gene TRBJ2-5, with 7 bases that match TRBD1. This receptor was identified in a man aged 25-45 years who received the YFV17D yellow fever vaccine. Sample: PBMCs, taken on the day of the yellow fever booster vaccination. Written as DNA, the CDR3 is TGTGCCACCAGTGACAATAGGGACAGACAAGAGACCCAGTACTTC. Its translation is CATSDNRDRQETQYF.